This entry lists 5 T cell receptor beta chains sequenced from one sample in a study of T cells in Graves' hyperthyroidism and ophthalmopathy. Researchers amplified the TCR beta CDR3 regions from RNA transcripts. HTBI primers were the set used in a first-round RT-PCR of the TCR CDR3. TCRdb ran MiXCR on the multiplex PCR reads and lists one entry per CDR3 protein. This sample has about 660,000 distinct CDR3 sequences, with 45% found just once. The sequencing sample was made of peripheral blood or thyroid tissue (not recorded which). Receptors originate from an adult man with Graves' disease, either hyperthyroidism or ophthalmopathy (not recorded which).

The chain carries TRBV29-1 and TRBJ2-5; 7 nucleotides agree with TRBD2. The CDR3 runs 12 residues. Germline CDR1 SQVTM, CDR2 ANQGSEA. Trimming cost V 3 bases and J 3 bases; bases outside gene matches: 1. CDR3: CSVDGREETQYF. As DNA, the CDR3 is TGCAGCGTTGATGGGAGGGAAGAGACCCAGTACTTC. Together with reference TRBV29-1 and TRBJ2-5, the CDR3 gives the full variable domain: SAVISQKPSRDICQRGTSLTIQCQVDSQVTMMFWYRQQPGQSLTLIATANQGSEATYESGFVIDKFPISRPNLTFSTLTVSNMSPEDSSIYLCSVDGREETQYFGPGTRLLVL.

This clonotype was recorded many times. The chain combines TRBV2 with TRBJ1-1; a possible D gene is TRBD1 (6 bases). The CDR3 runs to 14 residues. Germline assignment: CDR1 SNHLY and CDR2 FYNNEI. The ends were cut back, 5 bases at V and 1 base at J, with 11 bases in the middle. The CDR3 sequence is CASSRTEPNTEAFF. The CDR3 nucleotides read TGTGCCAGCAGTAGGACAGAGCCGAACACTGAAGCTTTCTTT.

This clonotype was seen ten or more times. This chain joins TRBV19 and TRBJ1-2; 7 bases fit TRBD1. The CDR3 length is 13 residues. V shed 10 bases and J 4 bases; nucleotides not matched to a gene: 9. Germline V gene sequence: CDR1 LNHDA, CDR2 SQIVND (reference sequence). CDR3 nucleotides: TGTGCCATCAAGTCAGGGGGAGGCTATGGCTACACCTTC. Translating it yields CAIKSGGGYGYTF.

Many counts were recorded for this clonotype. CDR3 loop: CASSFTGGDSYEQYF. Written as DNA, the CDR3 is TGTGCCAGCAGCTTCACCGGGGGCGACTCCTACGAGCAGTACTTC. This chain uses TRBV7-8 with TRBJ2-7; perhaps D is TRBD1 or TRBD2 (6 bases each). V dropped 3 bases and J dropped 0 bases, with 12 bases sitting between them. The germline V gene has CDR1 SGHVS and CDR2 FQNEAQ. CDR3 length equals 15 residues.

This clonotype was picked up a small number of times. This rearrangement joins TRBV7-8 to TRBJ1-1; D perhaps matches TRBD1 (6 bases). The length of the CDR3 is 15 residues. CDR1 SGHVS and CDR2 FQNEAQ come from the germline V gene. Trimming removed 3 bases from V and 0 bases from J, with 11 bases in between. In nucleotides, the CDR3 is TGTGCCAGCAGCTTGTACAGGGAGATGAACACTGAAGCTTTCTTT. Protein product: CASSLYREMNTEAFF. The full variable domain, completed using reference TRBV7-8 and TRBJ1-1, is GAGVSQSPRYKVAKRGQDVALRCDPISGHVSLFWYQQALGQGPEFLTYFQNEAQLDKSGLPSDRFFAERPEGSVSTLKIQRTQQEDSAVYLCASSLYREMNTEAFFGQGTRLTVV.